The T cell receptor (beta chain) under discussion was sequenced for a study of blood T cell repertoires in COVID-19. Overall study: Material from acute and convalescent COVID-19 was sourced from the United States, Italy and Spain. From T cells, B-cell-depleted T cells, or PBMCs came the material, which was cDNA or gDNA.

In the study's own analysis: Estimation of nucleated cell counts relied on the amplification of reference gene primers. Sequencing used immunoSEQ multiplex PCR; TCRdb keeps in-frame clones, though not all of them. Clonal size and the V and J genes are those of that table, whereas D and trimming came from the DNA. The data contain 68,000 or so clones, around nine tenths of them singletons. The CDR3 is made up of 13 amino acids. The V gene's germline CDR1 is SNHLY and CDR2 FYNNEI. With V trimmed by 6 bases and J by 6 bases, 7 bases remained unmatched. Followed over time, Seattle patients had been enrolled while infection was active.

Sequencing input: peripheral blood. This chain uses TRBV2 with TRBJ2-7; 8 bases fit TRBD2. This TCR was sampled from a man aged 35 to 55 with COVID-19, enrolled during active disease. CDR3 DNA: TGTGCCAGCAGCCAGGGACTAGTTTCCGAGCAGTACTTC. Translating it yields CASSQGLVSEQYF.